This T cell receptor beta chain originates from a study of shared clonotypes between healthy human individuals. CDR3 size: 11 residues. Germline V gives CDR1 SQVTM, CDR2 ANQGSEA. With 7 bases clipped from V and 10 bases from J, the junction kept 5 bases outside the gene matches. Assay: immunoSEQ multiplex PCR; the TCRdb copy retains only in-frame clones and omits some. The table has roughly 550,000 clones, 95% to 96% seen once. CD45RO-negative, CCR7-selected cells formed the naive CD8 fraction, which excluded terminally differentiated effector memory CD45RA+ cells. Sequenced sample: naive CD8+ T cells sorted from blood. The V and J genes are TRBV29-1 and TRBJ2-1; 9 positions match TRBD1. This clonotype originated in a woman aged 25 to 39 in good health. The CDR3 spells CSAGQGREQFF. CDR3 coding DNA: TGCAGCGCGGGACAGGGTAGAGAGCAGTTCTTC.